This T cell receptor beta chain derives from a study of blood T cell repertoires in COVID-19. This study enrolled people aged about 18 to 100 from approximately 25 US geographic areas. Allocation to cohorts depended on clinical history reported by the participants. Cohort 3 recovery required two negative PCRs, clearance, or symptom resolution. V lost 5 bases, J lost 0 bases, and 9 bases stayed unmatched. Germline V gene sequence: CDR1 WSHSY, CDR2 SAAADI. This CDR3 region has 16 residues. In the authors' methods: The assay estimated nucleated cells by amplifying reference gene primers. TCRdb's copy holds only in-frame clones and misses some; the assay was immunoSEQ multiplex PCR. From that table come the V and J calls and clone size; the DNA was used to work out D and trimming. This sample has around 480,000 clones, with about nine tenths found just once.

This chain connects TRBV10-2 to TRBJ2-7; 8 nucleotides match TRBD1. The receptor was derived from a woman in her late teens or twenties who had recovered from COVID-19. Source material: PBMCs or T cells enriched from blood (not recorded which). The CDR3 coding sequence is TGCGCCAGCAGTATAGGACAGGGACTGAACTCCTACGAGCAGTACTTC. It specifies CASSIGQGLNSYEQYF.